The 10 T cell receptor beta chains below were found in one sample sequenced in a study of T cell responses to AZD1222 COVID-19 vaccine. Here immunoSEQ multiplex PCR was the method, and the copy in TCRdb shows in-frame clones only, minus some. The data contain some 150,000 clones, 85% to 95% of them seen just once; the ten biggest clones take up about 3%. The specimen comprised peripheral blood, sampled on day 0 of MenACWY control vaccination. These receptors were taken from an adult in good health.

The gene calls are TRBV29-1 and TRBJ1-1; D unresolved. This CDR3 contains 17 residues. CDR1 is SQVTM, CDR2 ANQGSEA, per germline. The germline V and J ends were trimmed by 0 bases and 0 bases, with 17 bases remaining between them. The CDR3 is CSVEEGISRGVNTEAFF. The CDR3 DNA sequence: TGCAGCGTTGAAGAGGGGATTTCGCGCGGGGTGAACACTGAAGCTTTCTTT.

This clone came up a few times. The chain recombines TRBV19 with TRBJ2-2; 12 bases are a match to TRBD2. The CDR3 extends over 16 amino acids. J was trimmed by 7 bases and V by 2 bases; bases with no gene match: 5. The V gene's germline CDR1 is LNHDA and CDR2 SQIVND (reference sequence). DNA for the CDR3: TGTGCCAGTAGTATACCTAGCGGGAGGGCCAACGGGGAGCTGTTTTTT. Residues: CASSIPSGRANGELFF.

J is TRBJ2-3 and V is TRBV30; D is ambiguous. The CDR3 length is 10 residues. Germline V gives CDR1 GTSNPN, CDR2 SVGIG (reference sequence). Trimming shortened V by 7 bases and J by 6 bases, and 8 bases separated the two germline ends. The CDR3 protein is CASSRDTQYF. The CDR3 DNA reads as TGTGCCTCCTCCAGGGATACGCAGTATTTT.

The chain recombines TRBV20-1 with TRBJ2-3; D unresolved. V gave up 7 bases and J gave up 6 bases, with 11 bases separating them. Per the germline V gene, CDR1 is DFQATT and CDR2 is SNEGSKA (reference sequence). The CDR3 has 11 amino acids. The CDR3 DNA follows: TGCAGTGGGTTCAGAACGGATACGCAGTATTTT. This sequence encodes CSGFRTDTQYF.

V gene TRBV7-9 combines with J gene TRBJ1-6, with D tentatively TRBD1 (6 bases). Germline CDR1 reads SEHNR; CDR2 reads FQNEAQ (reference sequence). Trimming shortened V by 8 bases and J by 7 bases, and 12 bases separated the two germline ends. The CDR3 spans 13 residues. CDR3 DNA sequence: TGTGCCAGCTCAGTGGGGGGCAATTCACCCCTCCACTTT. Translating gives CASSVGGNSPLHF.

CDR3 DNA sequence: TGTGCCAGCAGTCCCCGGCCTCAGAACACTGAAGCTTTCTTT. As protein: CASSPRPQNTEAFF. The chain couples TRBV5-4 to TRBJ1-1; D is undetermined. This CDR3 has 14 residues. Trimming left V 5 bases short and J 1 base short, with 12 bases between. Germline CDR1 SGHNT, CDR2 YYREEE (reference sequence). The full variable domain, rest sourced from reference TRBV5-4 and TRBJ1-1, is ETGVTQSPTHLIKTRGQQVTLRCSSQSGHNTVSWYQQALGQGPQFIFQYYREEENGRGNFPPRFSGLQFPNYSSELNVNALELDDSALYLCASSPRPQNTEAFFGQGTRLTVV.

V is TRBV6-5 and J is TRBJ1-3, with no clear D. Germline values: CDR1 MNHEY, CDR2 SVGAGI. V gave up 7 bases and J gave up 4 bases, with 5 bases separating them. The CDR3 sequence is 11 residues long. The CDR3 here is CASTWGNTIYF. CDR3 nucleotide sequence: TGTGCCAGCACCTGGGGAAACACCATATATTTT.

The J gene is TRBJ2-4, the V gene TRBV11-2, with TRBD2 as a possible D gene (6 bases). The ends were cut back, 3 bases at V and 3 bases at J, with 21 bases in the middle. Germline assignment: CDR1 SGHAT and CDR2 FQNNGV. This CDR3 is built from 18 residues. The CDR3 bases are TGTGCCAGCAGCTTGTTAAACGGACGGGGGATAGGCAAAAACATTCAGTACTTC. Protein sequence: CASSLLNGRGIGKNIQYF. The full variable domain, completed using reference TRBV11-2 and TRBJ2-4, is EAGVAQSPRYKIIEKRQSVAFWCNPISGHATLYWYQQILGQGPKLLIQFQNNGVVDDSQLPKDRFSAERLKGVDSTLKIQPAKLEDSAVYLCASSLLNGRGIGKNIQYFGAGTRLSVL.

In its sample, this clone was seen a few times. The J gene is TRBJ2-1, the V gene TRBV27; 8 positions match TRBD1. The germline gives CDR1 MNHEY, CDR2 SMNVEV (reference sequence). This CDR3 region has 15 residues. The J segment lost 6 bases and the V segment lost 6 bases, leaving 10 bases of the junction unmatched. CDR3 protein: CASRTGTGVRNEQFF. The CDR3 bases are TGTGCCAGCAGAACCGGGACAGGTGTCCGCAATGAGCAGTTCTTC.

The rearrangement joins TRBV19 to TRBJ2-1, with D hard to call. V was pared by 5 bases and J by 8 bases, with 7 bases between. CDR1 is LNHDA, CDR2 SQIVND, per germline (reference sequence). The CDR3 covers 11 residues. The CDR3 DNA sequence: TGTGCCAGTAGTTCTGGACATGAGCAGTTCTTC. It codes for CASSSGHEQFF.